This T cell receptor beta chain was captured by sequencing in a study of graft-versus-host responses after intestinal transplantation. Sequencing used immunoSEQ multiplex PCR; TCRdb keeps in-frame clones, though not all of them. The sample holds around 67,000 clones, around 89% seen once. Germline values: CDR1 SGHVS, CDR2 FQNEAQ. V was clipped by 5 bases and J by 3 bases; unmatched bases: 3. The CDR3 is made up of 14 amino acids. Comments on this clone: Its antigen is not identified.

Specimen: unstimulated CD8+ T cells sorted from spleen or lymph node cells, collected before transplant. V is TRBV7-8 and J is TRBJ2-5; 10 nucleotides line up with TRBD2. The sequence was obtained from a human donor who was the organ donor for an intestinal transplant. CDR3 loop: CASSQLAGKETQYF. CDR3 sequence (DNA): TGTGCCAGCAGCCAACTAGCGGGGAAAGAGACCCAGTACTTC.